These 25 T cell receptor beta chains originate from one sample sequenced in a study of regulatory T cells in long-lasting Graves disease. Building the TCR beta libraries relied on iRepertoire HTBI primers, and CDR3 regions underwent Arm-PCR. TCRdb reprocessed the multiplex PCR reads via MiXCR and lists one record per CDR3 protein. The sample lists fewer than 400,000 distinct CDR3 sequences; 15% to 20% were seen once. Described time point: persistent/refractory GD, antithyroid drugs over 5 years with positive TRAb. PBMCs were the source of the RNA used for TCR sequencing. The sequencing here drew on peripheral blood mononuclear cells (PBMCs), taken when the disease was refractory, from a patient treated with antithyroid drugs. The receptors come from a female donor with Graves disease.

This clonotype has more than one count but fewer than ten. This chain connects TRBV18 to TRBJ1-3; no clear D. CDR1 and CDR2 from the germline V gene are KGHSH and LQKENI. V lost 4 bases, J lost 4 bases, and 17 bases lay in between. This CDR3 is built from 16 residues. CDR3 amino acids: CASSQRAGSEGNTIYF. In DNA form, the CDR3 reads TGTGCCAGCTCACAACGGGCAGGTTCCGAAGGAAACACCATATATTTT.

As regards this clonotype: A clone one base away is much larger, so this may be a read error. This sequence joins TRBV7-9 and TRBJ2-7, with TRBD2 identical over 7 bases. CDR3 size: 15 residues. Trimming removed 5 bases from V and 2 bases from J; junction bases left unmatched: 9. Per the germline V gene, CDR1 is SEHNR and CDR2 is FQNEAQ (reference sequence). This chain's CDR3 is CASSHLAEQTYEQYF. CDR3 DNA sequence: TGTGCCAGCAGCCACCTAGCGGAACAAACCTACGAGCAGTACTTC.

The V gene is TRBV5-1, the J gene TRBJ1-6; D unclear. Germline V gives CDR1 SGHRS, CDR2 YFSETQ. V lost 0 bases and J lost 5, with 6 bases in between. The CDR3 loop spans 14 amino acids. The CDR3 loop reads CASSLVQDNSPLHF. The CDR3 DNA follows: TGCGCCAGCAGCTTGGTTCAGGATAATTCACCCCTCCACTTT.

This clonotype came up many times. The chain employs TRBV3-1 and TRBJ1-2; D remains ambiguous. Germline CDR1 LGHDT, CDR2 YNNKEL (reference sequence). There are 11 residues in the CDR3. CDR3 sequence (DNA): TGTGCTACAAGGACCTCAAGGGGCTACACCTTC. Protein product: CATRTSRGYTF.

The chain couples TRBV5-1 to TRBJ1-1, with TRBD1 matching over 12 bases. V shed 7 bases and J 4 bases; nucleotides not matched to a gene: 11. Germline-derived CDR1 and CDR2 are SGHRS and YFSETQ. The CDR3 runs to 16 residues. In DNA form, the CDR3 reads TGCGCCAGCCGTCCGGGACAGGGGGCTCGGGGCACTGAAGCTTTCTTT. Translated: CASRPGQGARGTEAFF.

This clonotype was counted a few times. V and J are TRBV3-1 and TRBJ2-2; D perhaps matches TRBD1 (5 bases). The germline V gene encodes CDR1 LGHDT and CDR2 YNNKEL (reference sequence). The CDR3 loop spans 16 amino acids. V lost 5 bases, J lost 8 bases, and 21 bases lay in between. CDR3 sequence: CASSSQGALRPGELFF. For the CDR3, the DNA is TGTGCCAGCAGCTCACAAGGGGCCCTACGCCCTGGGGAGCTGTTTTTT.

Many counts were recorded for this clonotype. This chain links TRBV11-3 with TRBJ2-7; the match to TRBD1 covers 10 bases. The CDR3 runs to 14 residues. Germline CDR1 is SGHNT and CDR2 is YENEEA. Losses at the gene ends were 5 bases for V and 6 bases for J; bases not matched to a gene: 7. The DNA for the CDR3 is TGTGCCAGCAGCGCGGACAGGGGGTTGGGCGAGCAGTACTTC. Amino acids: CASSADRGLGEQYF.

The chain carries TRBV6-1 and TRBJ1-2; no reliable D call. The CDR3 totals 13 residues. From germline, CDR1 is MNHNS and CDR2 SASEGT. V gave up 6 bases and J gave up 13 bases, with 21 bases separating them. For the CDR3, the DNA is TGTGCCAGCAGGGCGGAGTCGAGGAGGTTGGGCACCTTC. Translating it yields CASRAESRRLGTF.

This clonotype was found a few times. The rearrangement joins TRBV6-2 or TRBV6-3 to TRBJ2-6, with 11 bases lining up with TRBD1. The CDR3 sequence is 15 residues long. Trimming at V came to 8 bases and at J to 3 bases, leaving 3 bases not matched to a gene. CDR1 and CDR2 (germline): MNHEY, SVGEGT. CDR3 DNA sequence: TGTGCCAGCGGGACAGGGGGTTTTGGGGCCAACGTCCTGACTTTC. Translated: CASGTGGFGANVLTF.

As to this clonotype: A much larger clone differs by one base, so this may be a read error. J is TRBJ1-5 and V is TRBV5-6, with 8 positions matching TRBD1. This CDR3 has 16 residues. With 0 bases clipped from V and 6 bases from J, the junction kept 8 bases outside the gene matches. From germline, CDR1 is SGHDT and CDR2 YYEEEE. The CDR3 here is CASSLGGQAFSQPQHF. The CDR3 bases are TGTGCCAGCAGCTTGGGGGGACAGGCTTTCAGTCAGCCCCAGCATTTT.

This clonotype was found many times. V and J are TRBV30 and TRBJ1-1; D unclear. The V end was cut by 2 bases, the J end by 3 bases, with 10 bases between. CDR1 and CDR2 from the germline V gene are GTSNPN and SVGIG (reference sequence). The CDR3 has 13 amino acids. The CDR3 is CAWSLGGDTEAFF. The CDR3 DNA is TGTGCCTGGAGTCTCGGCGGCGACACTGAAGCTTTCTTT. Using reference TRBV30 and TRBJ1-1 for the parts outside the CDR3, the full variable domain is SQTIHQWPATLVQPVGSPLSLECTVEGTSNPNLYWYRQAAGRGLQLLFYSVGIGQISSEVPQNLSASRPQDRQFILSSKKLLLSDSGFYLCAWSLGGDTEAFFGQGTRLTVV.

The rearrangement uses TRBV6-2 or TRBV6-3 and TRBJ2-7; a weak D match, TRBD1 (6 bases). With 5 bases removed from V and 6 bases from J, the gap between germline ends came to 26 bases. The CDR3 covers 17 residues. Germline-derived CDR1 and CDR2 are MNHEY and SVGEGT. Here the CDR3 reads CASSLTVLQGSSREQYF. The CDR3 coding sequence is TGTGCCAGCAGTCTAACAGTCTTACAGGGATCTTCCCGCGAGCAGTACTTC.

The chain employs TRBV4-2 and TRBJ2-7, with 7 bases lining up with TRBD1. Germline CDR1 is LGHNA and CDR2 is YNFKEQ. V lost 4 bases to trimming and J lost 6 bases; unmatched junction nucleotides: 9. The CDR3 spans 14 residues. CDR3 coding DNA: TGTGCCAGCAGCCGAGAGACAGGGCCGGGCGAGCAGTACTTC. This gives the protein CASSRETGPGEQYF.

The rearrangement uses TRBV5-1 and TRBJ2-5; 8 bases are a match to TRBD2. Germline values: CDR1 SGHRS, CDR2 YFSETQ. Trimming at V came to 1 base and at J to 5 bases, leaving 7 bases not matched to a gene. This CDR3 contains 15 residues. The CDR3 protein is CASSLRAGAGETQYF. In nucleotides, the CDR3 is TGCGCCAGCAGCTTGAGAGCGGGGGCCGGGGAGACCCAGTACTTC.

There are a few counts of this clonotype. The chain is built from TRBV11-2 and TRBJ2-1; TRBD2 matches at 9 bases. Trimming removed 4 bases from V and 6 bases from J; junction bases left unmatched: 7. The CDR3 covers 15 residues. Per the germline V gene, CDR1 is SGHAT and CDR2 is FQNNGV. CDR3 residues: CASSWTGTSPNEQFF. The CDR3 DNA reads TGTGCCAGCAGCTGGACCGGGACTAGCCCCAATGAGCAGTTCTTC. Full variable domain (missing parts from reference TRBV11-2 and TRBJ2-1): EAGVAQSPRYKIIEKRQSVAFWCNPISGHATLYWYQQILGQGPKLLIQFQNNGVVDDSQLPKDRFSAERLKGVDSTLKIQPAKLEDSAVYLCASSWTGTSPNEQFFGPGTRLTVL.

The chain is built from TRBV10-3 and TRBJ2-2, with D possibly matching TRBD2 (5 bases). Trimming removed 6 bases at V and 2 bases at J, with 13 bases between. CDR1 is ENHRY and CDR2 is SYGVKD in the germline V gene. The CDR3 runs to 15 residues. CDR3 loop: CAIRPSDYNTGELFF. CDR3 DNA sequence: TGTGCCATCAGGCCTTCAGACTATAACACCGGGGAGCTGTTTTTT.

V and J are TRBV19 and TRBJ2-3, with 7 bases aligning to TRBD2. The V gene end was trimmed by 2 bases and the J gene end by 6 bases; junction bases not matched to a gene: 8. The CDR3 runs 15 residues. The germline V gene has CDR1 LNHDA and CDR2 SQIVND (reference sequence). DNA of the CDR3: TGTGCCAGTAGTATAATTGCGGGAGTTTCCGATACGCAGTATTTT. Protein sequence: CASSIIAGVSDTQYF. Based on the CDR3 plus reference TRBV19 and TRBJ2-3, the full variable domain is DGGITQSPKYLFRKEGQNVTLSCEQNLNHDAMYWYRQDPGQGLRLIYYSQIVNDFQKGDIAEGYSVSREKKESFPLTVTSAQKNPTAFYLCASSIIAGVSDTQYFGPGTRLTVL.

This clonotype appeared a single time. The genes are TRBV4-3 and TRBJ1-1, with a tentative D call TRBD1 (5 bases). Trimming stripped 0 bases from V and 8 bases from J, with 16 bases between. Germline-derived CDR1 and CDR2 are LGHNA and YSLEER. This CDR3 contains 15 residues. The CDR3, as DNA: TGCGCCAGCAGCCAAGAGATGACCGGAGGGGCCGAAGCTTTCTTT. Translating it yields CASSQEMTGGAEAFF.

The V call is TRBV9, the J call TRBJ2-7; no clear D gene. The CDR3 is 15 amino acids. CDR1 and CDR2 (germline): SGDLS, YYNGEE. V lost 0 bases, J lost 0 bases, and 10 bases lay in between. The CDR3 nucleotides are TGTGCCAGCAGCGTAGGACTTGATCCCTCCTACGAGCAGTACTTC. Translation gives CASSVGLDPSYEQYF.

The sample holds many counts of this clonotype. The rearrangement joins TRBV4-1 to TRBJ2-5; possibly TRBD1 or TRBD2 for D (7 bases each). Germline values: CDR1 MGHRA, CDR2 YSYEKL. Trimming removed 3 bases from V and 5 bases from J, with 13 bases in between. This CDR3 has 14 residues. The CDR3 reads CASSHRGEGETQYF. The CDR3 bases are TGCGCCAGCAGCCACAGGGGGGAGGGTGAGACCCAGTACTTC.

This clonotype was recorded at least ten times. The V and J genes are TRBV12-3 or TRBV12-4 and TRBJ1-2, with D tentatively TRBD1 (6 bases). The CDR3 loop spans 14 amino acids. The V end lost 4 bases, the J end lost 4 bases, and 13 bases lay between the germline ends. The CDR3 bases are TGTGCCAGCAGTTCGGGGGGCAGGAGCTATGGCTACACCTTC. It translates to CASSSGGRSYGYTF.

The chain combines TRBV19 with TRBJ1-1; D is unclear. This CDR3 has 16 amino acids. Germline V lookup: CDR1 LNHDA, CDR2 SQIVND (reference sequence). The V gene lost 7 bases and the J gene lost 3 bases, with 21 bases spanning the gap. Here the CDR3 reads CASTLGRFGMDTEAFF. Here the CDR3 DNA reads TGTGCCAGTACCCTGGGCAGGTTTGGAATGGACACTGAAGCTTTCTTT.

Turning to this clonotype: A read error is possible here, since a much larger clone lies one base away. This chain connects TRBV5-1 to TRBJ1-2; D is uncertain. V gave up 4 bases and J gave up 3 bases, with 19 bases separating them. The CDR3 contains 16 residues. Germline CDR1 and CDR2: SGHRS and YFSETQ. This CDR3 is CASSPMETALDYGYTF. For the CDR3, the DNA is TGCGCCAGCAGCCCTATGGAGACCGCCTTGGACTATGGCTACACCTTC.

This clonotype was detected only a few times. The chain recombines TRBV11-2 with TRBJ1-5, with D hard to call. The CDR3 is made up of 19 amino acids. The germline V gene has CDR1 SGHAT and CDR2 FQNNGV. The V and J ends lost 1 base and 0 bases respectively, with 19 bases between them. The CDR3 region is CASSLGLRRYLYSNQPQHF. CDR3 in DNA: TGTGCCAGCAGCTTAGGCTTAAGGCGCTACCTTTATAGCAATCAGCCCCAGCATTTT.

This clonotype has only a few counts. Just one base apart from a much larger clone, this may be a read error. V is TRBV2 and J is TRBJ2-2; 7 bases match TRBD1. Germline CDR1 and CDR2: SNHLY and FYNNEI. This CDR3 has 15 residues. V was pared by 5 bases and J by 7 bases, with 10 bases of the junction left unmatched. The CDR3 DNA sequence: TGTGCCAGCAGTCGCAGTGACAGGGCCAGCGGGGAGCTGTTTTTT. Translation: CASSRSDRASGELFF.